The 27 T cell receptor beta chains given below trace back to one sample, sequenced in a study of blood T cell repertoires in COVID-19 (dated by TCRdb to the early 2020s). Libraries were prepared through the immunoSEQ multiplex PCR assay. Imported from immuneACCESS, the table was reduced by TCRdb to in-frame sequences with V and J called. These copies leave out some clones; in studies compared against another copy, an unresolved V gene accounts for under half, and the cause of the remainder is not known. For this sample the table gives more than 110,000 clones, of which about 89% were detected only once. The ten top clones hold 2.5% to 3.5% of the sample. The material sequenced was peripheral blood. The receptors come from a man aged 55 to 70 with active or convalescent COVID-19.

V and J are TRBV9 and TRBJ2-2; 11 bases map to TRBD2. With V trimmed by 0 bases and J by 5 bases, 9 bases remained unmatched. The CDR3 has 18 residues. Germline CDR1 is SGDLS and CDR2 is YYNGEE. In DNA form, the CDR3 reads TGTGCCAGCAGCGTAGATAGCGGGAGGGCCTTATGGACCGGGGAGCTGTTTTTT. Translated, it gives CASSVDSGRALWTGELFF. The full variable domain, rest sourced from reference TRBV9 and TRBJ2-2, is DSGVTQTPKHLITATGQRVTLRCSPRSGDLSVYWYQQSLDQGLQFLIQYYNGEERAKGNILERFSAQQFPDLHSELNLSSLELGDSALYFCASSVDSGRALWTGELFFGEGSRLTVL.

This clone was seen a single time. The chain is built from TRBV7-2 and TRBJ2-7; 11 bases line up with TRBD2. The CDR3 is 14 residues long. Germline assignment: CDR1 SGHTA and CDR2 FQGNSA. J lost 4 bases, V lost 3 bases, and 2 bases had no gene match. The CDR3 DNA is TGTGCCAGCAGCTTTCGGACTAGCGGGTACGAGCAGTACTTC. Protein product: CASSFRTSGYEQYF.

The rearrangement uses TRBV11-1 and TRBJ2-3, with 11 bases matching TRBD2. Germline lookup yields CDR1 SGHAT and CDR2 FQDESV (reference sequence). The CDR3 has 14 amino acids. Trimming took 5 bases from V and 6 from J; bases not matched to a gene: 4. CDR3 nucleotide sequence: TGTGCCAGCAGCAGATCTAGCGGGGGGGATACGCAGTATTTT. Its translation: CASSRSSGGDTQYF.

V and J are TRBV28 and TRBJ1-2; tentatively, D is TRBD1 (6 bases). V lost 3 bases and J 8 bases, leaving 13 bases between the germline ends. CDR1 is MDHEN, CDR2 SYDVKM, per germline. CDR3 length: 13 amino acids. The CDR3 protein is CASSFSEGDGYTF. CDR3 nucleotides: TGTGCCAGCAGTTTTTCCGAGGGGGACGGCTACACCTTC.

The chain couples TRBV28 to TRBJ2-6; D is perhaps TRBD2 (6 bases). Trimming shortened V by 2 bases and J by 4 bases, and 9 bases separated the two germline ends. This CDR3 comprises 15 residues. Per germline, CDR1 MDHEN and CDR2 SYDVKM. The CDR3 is CASSLGRLGANVLTF. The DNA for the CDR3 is TGTGCCAGCAGTTTAGGGAGGTTAGGGGCCAACGTCCTGACTTTC.

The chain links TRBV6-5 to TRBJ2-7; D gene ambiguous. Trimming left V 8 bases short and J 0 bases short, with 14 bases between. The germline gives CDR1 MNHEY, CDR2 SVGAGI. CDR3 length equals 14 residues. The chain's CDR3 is CASGRGSRSYEQYF. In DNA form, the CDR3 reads TGTGCCAGCGGCCGAGGCAGCCGCTCCTACGAGCAGTACTTC.

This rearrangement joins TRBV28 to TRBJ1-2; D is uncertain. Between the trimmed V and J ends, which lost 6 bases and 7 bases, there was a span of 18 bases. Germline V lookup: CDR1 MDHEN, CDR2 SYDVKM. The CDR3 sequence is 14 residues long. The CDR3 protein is CASSSPPGFSGYTF. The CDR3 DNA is TGTGCCAGCAGCTCCCCCCCAGGTTTTAGTGGCTACACCTTC.

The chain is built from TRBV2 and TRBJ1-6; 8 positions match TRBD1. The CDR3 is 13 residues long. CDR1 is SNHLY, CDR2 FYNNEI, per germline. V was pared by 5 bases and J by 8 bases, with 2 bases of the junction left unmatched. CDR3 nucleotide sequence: TGTGCCAGCAGTTCAGGGGGCTATTCACCCCTCCACTTT. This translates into CASSSGGYSPLHF.

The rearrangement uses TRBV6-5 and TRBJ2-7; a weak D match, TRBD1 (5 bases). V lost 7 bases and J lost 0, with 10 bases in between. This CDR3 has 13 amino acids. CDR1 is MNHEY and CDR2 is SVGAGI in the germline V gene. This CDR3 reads CASKGSYSYEQYF. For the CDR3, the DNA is TGTGCCAGCAAGGGGTCGTACTCCTACGAGCAGTACTTC.

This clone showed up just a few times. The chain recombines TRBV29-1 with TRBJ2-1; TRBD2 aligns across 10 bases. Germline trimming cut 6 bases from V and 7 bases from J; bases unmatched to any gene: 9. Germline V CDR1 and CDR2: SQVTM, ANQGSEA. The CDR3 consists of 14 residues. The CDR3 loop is CSVRSGGVGNEQFF. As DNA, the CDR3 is TGCAGCGTGAGGAGCGGGGGGGTAGGAAATGAGCAGTTCTTC.

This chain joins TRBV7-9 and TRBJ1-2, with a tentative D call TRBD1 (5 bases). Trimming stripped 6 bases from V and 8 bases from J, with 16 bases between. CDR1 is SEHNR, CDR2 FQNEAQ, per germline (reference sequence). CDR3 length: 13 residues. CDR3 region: CASRPVPGGGYTF. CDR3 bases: TGTGCCAGCAGACCCGTCCCGGGGGGGGGCTACACCTTC.

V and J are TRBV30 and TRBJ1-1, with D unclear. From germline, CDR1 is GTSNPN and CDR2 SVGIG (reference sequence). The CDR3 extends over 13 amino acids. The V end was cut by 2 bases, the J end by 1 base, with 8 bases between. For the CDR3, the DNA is TGTGCCTGGAGTAAGACACCGAACACTGAAGCTTTCTTT. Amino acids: CAWSKTPNTEAFF.

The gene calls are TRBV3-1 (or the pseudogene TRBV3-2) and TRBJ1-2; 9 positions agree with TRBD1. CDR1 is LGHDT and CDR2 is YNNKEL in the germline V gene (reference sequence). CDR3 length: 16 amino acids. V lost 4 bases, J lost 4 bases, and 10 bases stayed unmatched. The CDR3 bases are TGTGCCAGCAGCCCACGGGACAGGGATTTTTCCTATGGCTACACCTTC. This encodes CASSPRDRDFSYGYTF.

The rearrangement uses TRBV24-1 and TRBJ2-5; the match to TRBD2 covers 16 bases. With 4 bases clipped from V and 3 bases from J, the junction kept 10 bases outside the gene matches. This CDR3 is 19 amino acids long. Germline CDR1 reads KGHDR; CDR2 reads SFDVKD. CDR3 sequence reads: CATSERPGLAGGNKETQYF. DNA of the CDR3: TGTGCCACCAGTGAACGCCCGGGACTAGCGGGAGGGAATAAAGAGACCCAGTACTTC.

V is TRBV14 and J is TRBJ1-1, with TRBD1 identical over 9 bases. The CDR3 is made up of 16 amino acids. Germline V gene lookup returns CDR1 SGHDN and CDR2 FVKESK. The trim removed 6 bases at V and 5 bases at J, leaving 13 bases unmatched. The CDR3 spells CASRLSGTGLRTEAFF. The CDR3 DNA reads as TGTGCCAGCAGGCTCTCCGGGACAGGGTTAAGGACTGAAGCTTTCTTT.

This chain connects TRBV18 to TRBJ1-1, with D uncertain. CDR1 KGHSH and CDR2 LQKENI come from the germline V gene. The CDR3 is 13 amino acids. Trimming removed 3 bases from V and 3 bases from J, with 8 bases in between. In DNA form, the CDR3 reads TGTGCCAGCTCACCGGCGGTTGACACTGAAGCTTTCTTT. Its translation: CASSPAVDTEAFF.

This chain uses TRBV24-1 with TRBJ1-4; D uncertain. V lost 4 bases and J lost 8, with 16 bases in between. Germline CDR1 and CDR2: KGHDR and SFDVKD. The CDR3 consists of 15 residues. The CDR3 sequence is CATSDPTDLGEKLFF. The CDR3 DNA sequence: TGTGCCACCAGTGACCCGACGGACTTGGGGGAAAAACTGTTTTTT.

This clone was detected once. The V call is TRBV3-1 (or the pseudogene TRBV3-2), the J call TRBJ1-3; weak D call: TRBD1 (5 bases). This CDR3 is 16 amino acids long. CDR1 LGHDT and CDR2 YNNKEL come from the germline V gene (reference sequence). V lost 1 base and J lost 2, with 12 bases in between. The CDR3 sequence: CASSQAGGATGNTIYF. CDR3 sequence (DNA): TGTGCCAGCAGCCAAGCCGGGGGAGCTACTGGAAACACCATATATTTT.

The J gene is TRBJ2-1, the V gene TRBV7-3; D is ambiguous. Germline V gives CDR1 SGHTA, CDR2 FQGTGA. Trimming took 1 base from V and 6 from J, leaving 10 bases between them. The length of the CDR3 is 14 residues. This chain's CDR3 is CASSLSRDLNEQFF. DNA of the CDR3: TGTGCCAGCAGCTTAAGCCGAGATCTCAATGAGCAGTTCTTC.

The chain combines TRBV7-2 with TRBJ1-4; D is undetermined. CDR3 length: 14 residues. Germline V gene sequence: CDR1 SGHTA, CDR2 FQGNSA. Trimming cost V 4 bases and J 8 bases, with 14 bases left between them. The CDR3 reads CASSSHRGGEKLFF. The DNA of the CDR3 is TGTGCCAGCAGCTCCCACCGGGGAGGGGAAAAACTGTTTTTT.

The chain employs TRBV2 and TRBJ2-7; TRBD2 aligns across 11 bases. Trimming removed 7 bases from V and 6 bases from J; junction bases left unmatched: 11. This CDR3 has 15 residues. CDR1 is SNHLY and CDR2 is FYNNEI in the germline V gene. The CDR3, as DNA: TGTGCCAGCACCGCTAGCGGGGGGCCGGGGAGCGAGCAGTACTTC. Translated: CASTASGGPGSEQYF.

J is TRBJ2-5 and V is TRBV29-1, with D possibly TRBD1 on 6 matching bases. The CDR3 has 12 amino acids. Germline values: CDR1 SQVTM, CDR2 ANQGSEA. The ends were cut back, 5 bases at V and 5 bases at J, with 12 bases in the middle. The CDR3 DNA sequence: TGCAGCGTTTCGGACAGTCCTGAGACCCAGTACTTC. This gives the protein CSVSDSPETQYF.

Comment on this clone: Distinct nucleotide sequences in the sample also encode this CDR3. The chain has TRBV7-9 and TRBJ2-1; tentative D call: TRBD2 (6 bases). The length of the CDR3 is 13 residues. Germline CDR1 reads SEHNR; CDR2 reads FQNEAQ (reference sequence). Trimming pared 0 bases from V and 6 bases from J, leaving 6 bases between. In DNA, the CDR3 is TGTGCCAGCAGCTTAGCGGGAGGCAATGAGCAGTTCTTC. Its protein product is CASSLAGGNEQFF.

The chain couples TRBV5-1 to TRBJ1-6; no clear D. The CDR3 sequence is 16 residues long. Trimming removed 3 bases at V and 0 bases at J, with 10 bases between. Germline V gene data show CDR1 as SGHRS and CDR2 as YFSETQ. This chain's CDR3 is CASSSEGSSYNSPLHF. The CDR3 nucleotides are TGCGCCAGCAGCTCCGAAGGGAGCTCCTATAATTCACCCCTCCACTTT.

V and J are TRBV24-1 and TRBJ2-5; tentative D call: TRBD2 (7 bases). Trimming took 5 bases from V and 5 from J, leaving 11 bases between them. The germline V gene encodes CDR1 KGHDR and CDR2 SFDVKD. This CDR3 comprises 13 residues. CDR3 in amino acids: CATSAGGQETQYF. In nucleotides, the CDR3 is TGTGCCACCAGTGCCGGGGGGCAGGAGACCCAGTACTTC.

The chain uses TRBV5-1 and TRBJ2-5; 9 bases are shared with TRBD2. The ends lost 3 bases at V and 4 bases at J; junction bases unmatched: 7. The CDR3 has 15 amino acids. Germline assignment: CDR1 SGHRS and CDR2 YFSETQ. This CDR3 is CASSSSSGSPETQYF. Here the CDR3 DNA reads TGCGCCAGCAGCTCCAGTAGCGGGAGCCCAGAGACCCAGTACTTC.

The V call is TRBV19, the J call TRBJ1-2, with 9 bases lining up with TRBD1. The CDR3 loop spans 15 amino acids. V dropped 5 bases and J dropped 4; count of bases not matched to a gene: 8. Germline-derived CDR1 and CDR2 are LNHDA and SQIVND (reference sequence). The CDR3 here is CASSHRDRVSYGYTF. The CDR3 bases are TGTGCCAGTAGTCACCGGGACAGGGTTTCCTATGGCTACACCTTC.